These 12 T cell receptor beta chains share one sample of origin, sequenced in a study of early T cells in non-severe SARS-CoV-2 infection. TCRdb re-derived calls from the 5' RACE reads in MiXCR, one entry per CDR3 protein. The sample lists some 22,000 distinct CDR3 sequences; about 5% were seen once. Sequenced: whole blood. The source of these receptors is an adult who was a healthcare worker with PCR-confirmed SARS-CoV-2 infection or an uninfected control (not recorded which).

This clonotype was found many times. The chain uses TRBV12-3 or TRBV12-4 and TRBJ1-4; D is undetermined. The length of the CDR3 is 15 residues. The V gene lost 5 bases and the J gene lost 7 bases, with 17 bases spanning the gap. The CDR3 coding sequence is TGTGCCAGCAGTAAAGTCAGGAATCCAGGTGAAAAACTGTTTTTT. It yields the protein CASSKVRNPGEKLFF.

The chain recombines TRBV7-2 with TRBJ2-7; D is undetermined. The CDR3 length is 13 residues. Germline V gene sequence: CDR1 SGHTA, CDR2 FQGNSA. The V and J ends lost 7 bases and 6 bases respectively, with 16 bases between them. The CDR3 nucleotides are TGTACCAGCAAAGCGAGGTGGGTTGGCGAGCAGTACTTC. Its translation: CTSKARWVGEQYF.

This clonotype was seen ten or more times. The chain joins TRBV27 to TRBJ2-5, with D possibly being TRBD2 (5 bases). In germline, CDR1 is MNHEY, CDR2 SMNVEV (reference sequence). The V gene lost 4 bases and the J gene lost 5 bases, with 17 bases spanning the gap. The CDR3 is made up of 15 amino acids. This CDR3 is CASSSLSGYGETQYF. The CDR3, as DNA: TGTGCCAGCAGTTCCCTCTCGGGATATGGGGAGACCCAGTACTTC.

This clonotype was observed at least ten times. J is TRBJ1-5 and V is TRBV2; D is unresolved. The CDR3 runs 15 residues. Germline loops: CDR1 SNHLY, CDR2 FYNNEI. The V and J ends lost 4 bases and 1 base respectively, with 11 bases between them. The CDR3 spells CASSVRPTSNQPQHF. CDR3 DNA: TGTGCCAGCAGTGTGCGGCCAACGAGCAATCAGCCCCAGCATTTT.

This clonotype came up many times. V and J are TRBV6-1 and TRBJ2-1; TRBD1 is a possible D gene (6 bases). V lost 6 bases, J lost 3 bases, and 15 bases lay in between. The CDR3 covers 15 residues. The V gene's germline CDR1 is MNHNS and CDR2 SASEGT. This chain's CDR3 is CASSTGTFVYNEQFF. CDR3 bases: TGTGCCAGCAGCACCGGGACATTCGTCTACAATGAGCAGTTCTTC.

This clonotype was picked up many times. V usage is TRBV4-3 and J usage is TRBJ2-7; no clear D gene. Germline CDR1 and CDR2: LGHNA and YSLEER. The length of the CDR3 is 14 residues. V lost 1 base to trimming and J lost 2 bases, with 9 bases between them. CDR3 region: CASSQGGYAYEQYF. In DNA form, the CDR3 reads TGCGCCAGCAGCCAAGGAGGCTACGCCTACGAGCAGTACTTC.

The V and J genes are TRBV27 and TRBJ2-5; D is perhaps TRBD1 (6 bases). The germline CDR1 and CDR2 sequences are MNHEY and SMNVEV (reference sequence). Trimming left V 6 bases short and J 4 bases short, with 12 bases between. This CDR3 spans 13 amino acids. DNA of the CDR3: TGTGCCAGCAGGCAGACAGGCGGAGAGACCCAGTACTTC. As protein: CASRQTGGETQYF.

The DNA for the CDR3 is TGTGCCAGCAGCCCGGGGGGGTTAGGTGAGCAGTTCTTC. It encodes CASSPGGLGEQFF. This chain links TRBV7-3 with TRBJ2-1; 8 bases fit TRBD2. J lost 9 bases, V lost 5 bases, and 6 bases had no gene match. Per germline, CDR1 SGHTA and CDR2 FQGTGA. The CDR3 is made up of 13 amino acids.

A few counts support this clonotype. This sequence joins TRBV19 and TRBJ1-2; 8 bases fit TRBD1. V lost 3 bases, J lost 3 bases, and 6 bases stayed unmatched. In germline, CDR1 is LNHDA, CDR2 SQIVND (reference sequence). The CDR3 runs 15 residues. CDR3: CASSMDRAVDYGYTF. CDR3 nucleotides: TGTGCCAGTAGTATGGACAGGGCGGTTGACTATGGCTACACCTTC. The whole variable domain, filled in from reference TRBV19 and TRBJ1-2, reads DGGITQSPKYLFRKEGQNVTLSCEQNLNHDAMYWYRQDPGQGLRLIYYSQIVNDFQKGDIAEGYSVSREKKESFPLTVTSAQKNPTAFYLCASSMDRAVDYGYTFGSGTRLTVV.

This clonotype was found many times. The chain links TRBV7-6 to TRBJ1-5; D not certain. The V gene lost 3 bases and the J gene lost 0 bases, with 0 bases spanning the gap. The CDR3 is 12 residues long. Germline V gene data show CDR1 as SGHVS and CDR2 as FNYEAQ. CDR3 bases: TGTGCCAGCAGCTTTAGCAATCAGCCCCAGCATTTT. This codes for CASSFSNQPQHF.

This clonotype is deemed medium-sized (0.01 to 0.1%). This chain uses TRBV12-3 or TRBV12-4 with TRBJ2-2; 14 bases are shared with TRBD2. The ends lost 7 bases at V and 3 bases at J; junction bases unmatched: 4. The CDR3 has 16 amino acids. CDR3 sequence reads: CASTGGLAGDTGELFF. The CDR3 nucleotides are TGTGCCAGCACCGGGGGACTAGCGGGAGACACCGGGGAGCTGTTTTTT.

Ten or more counts support this clonotype. The chain links TRBV10-1 to TRBJ2-3, with D maybe TRBD1 (6 bases). The V gene's germline CDR1 is WNHNN and CDR2 SYGVQD (reference sequence). With 8 bases removed from V and 5 bases from J, the gap between germline ends came to 8 bases. The CDR3 has 11 residues. The CDR3 loop reads CASSQGDTQYF. The CDR3 bases are TGCGCCAGCTCACAGGGAGATACGCAGTATTTT.